The 14 T cell receptor beta chains below come from one sample, sequenced in a study of T cell responses to AZD1222 COVID-19 vaccine. The table came from immunoSEQ multiplex PCR; TCRdb's copy has only in-frame clones and leaves some out. The data hold 90,000 to 120,000 clones, with 75% to 95% observed a single time. The sequencing used peripheral blood, collected 28 days after the second AZD1222 dose. Receptors were obtained from an adult who received the AZD1222 COVID-19 vaccine.

The chain recombines TRBV9 with TRBJ2-1; tentatively, D is TRBD1 (6 bases). CDR3 length equals 13 residues. The V end was cut by 0 bases, the J end by 12 bases, with 13 bases between. Germline V lookup: CDR1 SGDLS, CDR2 YYNGEE. CDR3 in amino acids: CASSVEGVGLQFF. The CDR3 DNA is TGTGCCAGCAGCGTAGAGGGGGTAGGGCTGCAGTTCTTC.

The chain combines TRBV6-5 with TRBJ1-1; no definite D call. Germline V gene data show CDR1 as MNHEY and CDR2 as SVGAGI. The CDR3 is 15 amino acids. Trimming cost V 0 bases and J 1 base, with 9 bases left between them. CDR3 sequence reads: CASSYSRVQNTEAFF. CDR3 coding DNA: TGTGCCAGCAGTTACTCCCGGGTCCAGAACACTGAAGCTTTCTTT.

In this sample, this clone turned up once. The chain carries TRBV4-2 and TRBJ2-3; TRBD1 might be the D (6 bases). Germline-derived CDR1 and CDR2 are LGHNA and YNFKEQ. The CDR3 length is 16 residues. Trimming removed 2 bases at V and 1 base at J, with 13 bases between. This CDR3 is CASSQQLGARTDTQYF. CDR3 DNA sequence: TGTGCCAGCAGCCAACAGCTGGGGGCCCGCACAGATACGCAGTATTTT.

Remarks on this clone: Other DNA sequences in the sample encode the same CDR3. The genes are TRBV5-1 and TRBJ1-1, with a tentative D call TRBD1 (5 bases). The CDR3 runs to 13 residues. The ends were cut back, 1 base at V and 3 bases at J, with 7 bases in the middle. The V gene's germline CDR1 is SGHRS and CDR2 YFSETQ. The CDR3 sequence: CASSLRGDTEAFF. In DNA, the CDR3 is TGCGCCAGCAGCTTGCGGGGGGACACTGAAGCTTTCTTT.

The rearrangement joins TRBV4-1 to TRBJ2-2, with a possible D match to TRBD2 (6 bases). The CDR3 spans 16 residues. CDR1 is MGHRA, CDR2 YSYEKL, per germline. V lost 0 bases and J lost 3, with 11 bases in between. CDR3 protein: CASSQDSEGYTGELFF. The CDR3 DNA reads TGCGCCAGCAGCCAAGATTCGGAGGGGTACACCGGGGAGCTGTTTTTT.

The chain couples TRBV5-1 to TRBJ2-4; 8 bases match TRBD2. The CDR3 consists of 18 residues. Germline-derived CDR1 and CDR2 are SGHRS and YFSETQ. J lost 5 bases, V lost 0 bases, and 13 bases had no gene match. The CDR3 loop is CASSLDLAGGRHQNIQYF. The DNA of the CDR3 is TGCGCCAGCAGCTTGGATTTGGCGGGGGGCCGACATCAAAACATTCAGTACTTC.

The chain is built from TRBV6-5 and TRBJ1-6, with D perhaps TRBD1 (5 bases). There are 14 residues in the CDR3. From germline, CDR1 is MNHEY and CDR2 SVGAGI. V was trimmed by 3 bases and J by 7 bases, leaving 10 bases between them. The DNA of the CDR3 is TGTGCCAGCAGTTATACGGAGGGGAATTCACCCCTCCACTTT. It yields the protein CASSYTEGNSPLHF.

The chain uses TRBV4-1 and TRBJ2-3; no clear D gene. Between the trimmed V and J ends, which lost 4 bases and 4 bases, there was a span of 18 bases. Germline V gives CDR1 MGHRA, CDR2 YSYEKL. The CDR3 length is 16 residues. CDR3 region: CASSPAPAPVPDTQYF. CDR3 DNA sequence: TGCGCCAGCAGCCCCGCCCCGGCCCCGGTCCCAGATACGCAGTATTTT.

The rearrangement joins TRBV5-8 to TRBJ1-1; D is unresolved. CDR3 length: 13 residues. Germline V gene lookup returns CDR1 SGHTS and CDR2 YDEGEE. V shed 0 bases and J shed 1 base, with 4 bases lying between them. The CDR3 DNA sequence: TGTGCCAGCAGCTTGGATCAGAACACTGAAGCTTTCTTT. Its translation: CASSLDQNTEAFF.

This clone was counted between two and nine times. J is TRBJ1-5 and V is TRBV19; weak D call: TRBD1 (5 bases). Germline V gene data show CDR1 as LNHDA and CDR2 as SQIVND (reference sequence). The CDR3 is 15 residues long. V was trimmed by 10 bases and J by 4 bases, leaving 20 bases between them. The CDR3 reads CATLDRDLGNQPQHF. The CDR3 coding sequence is TGTGCCACCCTGGACCGGGACCTAGGGAATCAGCCCCAGCATTTT. Using reference TRBV19 and TRBJ1-5 for the parts outside the CDR3, the full variable domain is DGGITQSPKYLFRKEGQNVTLSCEQNLNHDAMYWYRQDPGQGLRLIYYSQIVNDFQKGDIAEGYSVSREKKESFPLTVTSAQKNPTAFYLCATLDRDLGNQPQHFGDGTRLSIL.

The chain couples TRBV2 to TRBJ1-6, with 9 positions matching TRBD1. Germline loops: CDR1 SNHLY, CDR2 FYNNEI. V lost 3 bases to trimming and J lost 7 bases; unmatched junction nucleotides: 4. The CDR3 runs to 15 residues. CDR3 bases: TGTGCCAGCAGTGACGCGGACAGGGGAAATTCACCCCTCCACTTT. It specifies CASSDADRGNSPLHF.

The V gene is TRBV7-2, the J gene TRBJ2-2; 7 nucleotides align to TRBD1. CDR1 and CDR2 (germline): SGHTA, FQGNSA. The J segment lost 6 bases and the V segment lost 5 bases, leaving 3 bases of the junction unmatched. The CDR3 totals 13 residues. For the CDR3, the DNA is TGTGCCAGCAGCCGAGGGACAGCCGGGGAGCTGTTTTTT. Its protein is CASSRGTAGELFF.

V is TRBV6-4 and J is TRBJ1-1, with D uncertain. Germline assignment: CDR1 MRHNA and CDR2 SNTAGT. The V and J ends lost 3 bases and 2 bases respectively, with 7 bases between them. This CDR3 spans 13 amino acids. This chain's CDR3 is CASSEGLNTEAFF. CDR3 DNA: TGTGCCAGCAGTGAAGGGTTAAACACTGAAGCTTTCTTT.

The chain links TRBV28 to TRBJ2-1; 8 bases are a match to TRBD1. The CDR3 consists of 16 residues. Germline V CDR1 and CDR2: MDHEN, SYDVKM. V shed 4 bases, J shed 6 bases, and the junction held 11 bases outside the gene matches. The CDR3 protein is CASSSNVPGTGNEQFF. CDR3 bases: TGTGCCAGCAGTTCTAACGTCCCCGGGACAGGCAATGAGCAGTTCTTC. Full variable domain (missing parts from reference TRBV28 and TRBJ2-1): DVKVTQSSRYLVKRTGEKVFLECVQDMDHENMFWYRQDPGLGLRLIYFSYDVKMKEKGDIPEGYSVSREKKERFSLILESASTNQTSMYLCASSSNVPGTGNEQFFGPGTRLTVL.